Listed here are 26 T cell receptor beta chains from one sample, sequenced in a study of OX40 agonist ivuxolimab in advanced cancers. Measured with immunoSEQ multiplex PCR; TCRdb has only the in-frame clones, and not every one. The sample records around 32,000 clones, 89% being singletons. The sample in question was CD4+ or CD8+ T cells sorted from blood, obtained in a trial of the OX40 agonist ivuxolimab. The receptors shown here come from an adult with an advanced solid tumor such as melanoma, head and neck, liver or kidney cancer.

The V gene is TRBV2, the J gene TRBJ2-7, with 10 positions matching TRBD1. Trimming removed 6 bases from V and 3 bases from J; junction bases left unmatched: 8. Looked up from germline, CDR1 is SNHLY and CDR2 is FYNNEI. The CDR3 loop spans 15 amino acids. The CDR3 loop is CASSRDRGPFYEQYF. As DNA, the CDR3 is TGTGCCAGCAGCCGAGACAGGGGGCCCTTCTACGAGCAGTACTTC.

This chain links TRBV4-2 with TRBJ2-5; maybe TRBD2 (5 bases). This CDR3 region has 14 residues. Per the germline V gene, CDR1 is LGHNA and CDR2 is YNFKEQ. V was clipped by 1 base and J by 5 bases, with 11 bases between them. The CDR3 is CASSQAGEWETQYF. The CDR3 DNA sequence: TGTGCCAGCAGCCAAGCCGGGGAGTGGGAGACCCAGTACTTC.

V and J are TRBV5-1 and TRBJ2-1; 8 nucleotides match TRBD1. V gave up 2 bases and J gave up 7 bases; unmatched junction bases: 14. The CDR3 spans 17 residues. CDR1 is SGHRS, CDR2 YFSETQ, per germline. DNA of the CDR3: TGCGCCAGCAGCTTCAAAGCTGGACAGGGAAGAGGGAATGAGCAGTTCTTC. Its protein product is CASSFKAGQGRGNEQFF.

The gene calls are TRBV11-2 and TRBJ2-1; D is unclear. V shed 2 bases and J shed 6 bases, with 8 bases lying between them. This CDR3 comprises 13 residues. The germline V gene has CDR1 SGHAT and CDR2 FQNNGV. CDR3 region: CASSLWRPNEQFF. In DNA, the CDR3 is TGTGCCAGCAGCTTATGGCGGCCCAATGAGCAGTTCTTC.

This clone appeared a single time. The chain uses TRBV10-3 and TRBJ2-4; D remains ambiguous. CDR1 and CDR2 (germline): ENHRY, SYGVKD. CDR3 size: 16 residues. Trimming cost V 0 bases and J 1 base, with 10 bases left between them. This chain's CDR3 is CAISESDESAKNIQYF. DNA of the CDR3: TGTGCCATCAGTGAGTCGGACGAGTCGGCCAAAAACATTCAGTACTTC.

The genes are TRBV7-9 and TRBJ1-1; maybe TRBD1 (5 bases). Trimming cost V 5 bases and J 5 bases, with 9 bases left between them. Germline V gives CDR1 SEHNR, CDR2 FQNEAQ (reference sequence). The CDR3 contains 12 residues. Written as DNA, the CDR3 is TGTGCCAGCAGCCAAGGGGTTACTGAAGCTTTCTTT. Protein product: CASSQGVTEAFF.

The chain recombines TRBV15 with TRBJ2-1; the D is unclear. Trimming removed 0 bases from V and 8 bases from J, with 23 bases in between. The CDR3 is made up of 18 amino acids. CDR1 LNHNV and CDR2 YYDKDF come from the germline V gene (reference sequence). The DNA of the CDR3 is TGTGCCACCAGCAGAGAAGTATTCAACACCCCCATCGGAGATGAGCAGTTCTTC. Translating gives CATSREVFNTPIGDEQFF.

This clone has a handful of counts. One base separates it from a far larger clone, so it is likely a read error. The chain uses TRBV6-8 and TRBJ2-7; D possibly uses TRBD1 or TRBD2 (5 bases each). Trimming cost V 2 bases and J 0 bases, with 5 bases left between them. This CDR3 region has 13 residues. The germline CDR1 and CDR2 sequences are MNHGY and SAAAGT. This chain's CDR3 is CASSYGGSYEQYF. The CDR3 DNA is TGTGCCAGCAGTTACGGGGGCTCCTACGAGCAGTACTTC.

J is TRBJ2-7 and V is TRBV19; D is undetermined. This CDR3 has 11 residues. Germline V gene lookup returns CDR1 LNHDA and CDR2 SQIVND (reference sequence). V was cut by 5 bases and J by 4 bases, with 6 bases left in between. The CDR3 loop reads CASSHGYEQYF. The DNA for the CDR3 is TGTGCCAGTAGTCACGGTTACGAGCAGTACTTC.

The CDR3 region is CASSPPSGGMGEQYF. For the CDR3, the DNA is TGTGCCAGCAGCCCACCTAGCGGGGGGATGGGGGAGCAGTACTTC. The genes are TRBV11-2 and TRBJ2-7, with 11 bases lining up with TRBD2. V was pared by 5 bases and J by 7 bases, with 10 bases of the junction left unmatched. The germline CDR1 and CDR2 sequences are SGHAT and FQNNGV. The CDR3 is 15 amino acids. The entire variable domain, with the rest obtained from reference TRBV11-2 and TRBJ2-7, is as follows: EAGVAQSPRYKIIEKRQSVAFWCNPISGHATLYWYQQILGQGPKLLIQFQNNGVVDDSQLPKDRFSAERLKGVDSTLKIQPAKLEDSAVYLCASSPPSGGMGEQYFGPGTRLTVT.

The CDR3 region is CASNQGVGEQYF. The CDR3 region has the DNA TGTGCCAGCAATCAGGGAGTGGGGGAGCAGTACTTC. The V and J genes are TRBV6-1 and TRBJ2-7, with D perhaps given as TRBD1 or TRBD2 (5 bases each). The germline gives CDR1 MNHNS, CDR2 SASEGT. CDR3 length: 12 residues. V shed 7 bases and J shed 7 bases, with 14 bases lying between them.

V is TRBV5-6 and J is TRBJ2-4; possibly TRBD1 or TRBD2 for D (5 bases each). Per the germline V gene, CDR1 is SGHDT and CDR2 is YYEEEE. The CDR3 is 13 amino acids. The V and J ends lost 0 bases and 7 bases respectively, with 8 bases between them. The CDR3 here is CASSLGGSNIQYF. Here the CDR3 DNA reads TGTGCCAGCAGCTTGGGGGGGAGCAACATTCAGTACTTC.

The rearrangement links TRBV19 to TRBJ2-1; 8 nucleotides align to TRBD1. V was pared by 2 bases and J by 4 bases, with 4 bases of the junction left unmatched. The germline V gene has CDR1 LNHDA and CDR2 SQIVND (reference sequence). This CDR3 has 15 residues. The CDR3 loop is CASSILGQGYNEQFF. Here the CDR3 DNA reads TGTGCCAGTAGTATACTCGGACAGGGTTACAATGAGCAGTTCTTC. The variable domain in full, with the rest retrieved from reference TRBV19 and TRBJ2-1, is DGGITQSPKYLFRKEGQNVTLSCEQNLNHDAMYWYRQDPGQGLRLIYYSQIVNDFQKGDIAEGYSVSREKKESFPLTVTSAQKNPTAFYLCASSILGQGYNEQFFGPGTRLTVL.

The chain combines TRBV5-4 with TRBJ1-1; D is unclear. Trimming took 1 base from V and 6 from J, leaving 13 bases between them. The CDR3 is made up of 14 amino acids. Germline CDR1 reads SGHNT; CDR2 reads YYREEE (reference sequence). The CDR3 region is CASSLYPLTAEAFF. CDR3 bases: TGTGCCAGCAGCTTGTACCCCTTAACGGCTGAAGCTTTCTTT. Filled out from reference TRBV5-4 and TRBJ1-1, the complete variable domain reads ETGVTQSPTHLIKTRGQQVTLRCSSQSGHNTVSWYQQALGQGPQFIFQYYREEENGRGNFPPRFSGLQFPNYSSELNVNALELDDSALYLCASSLYPLTAEAFFGQGTRLTVV.

This sequence joins TRBV19 and TRBJ1-1; 8 bases align to TRBD1. The CDR3 sequence is 13 residues long. V was pared by 8 bases and J by 3 bases, with 5 bases of the junction left unmatched. The germline CDR1 and CDR2 sequences are LNHDA and SQIVND (reference sequence). CDR3 region: CASADRVDTEAFF. The CDR3 DNA follows: TGTGCCAGTGCGGACAGGGTGGACACTGAAGCTTTCTTT.

The V and J genes are TRBV2 and TRBJ2-2, with TRBD2 identical over 8 bases. Germline CDR1 reads SNHLY; CDR2 reads FYNNEI. The junction had 5 bases not matched to a gene; V was cut back by 4 bases and J by 4 bases. CDR3 length: 15 residues. The CDR3 spells CASSVLAGFTGELFF. CDR3 coding DNA: TGTGCCAGCAGTGTATTAGCGGGGTTCACCGGGGAGCTGTTTTTT.

The V and J genes are TRBV5-6 and TRBJ2-1; TRBD2 agrees at 14 bases. The CDR3 contains 18 residues. CDR1 and CDR2 (germline): SGHDT, YYEEEE. Trimming took 3 bases from V and 3 from J; bases not matched to a gene: 8. CDR3 sequence (DNA): TGTGCCAGCAGCTCCGGGACTAGCGGGGGCCCTTTCTACAATGAGCAGTTCTTC. This translates into CASSSGTSGGPFYNEQFF.

Comment on this clone: An end of the junction differs from the germline gene, which may be a read error. The chain uses TRBV19 and TRBJ2-5; TRBD2 matches at 9 bases. This CDR3 has 18 residues. Germline-derived CDR1 and CDR2 are LNHDA and SQIVND (reference sequence). CDR3 sequence: CASSITLAGHWIQGTQYF. Here the CDR3 DNA reads TGTGCCAGTAGTATCACCCTAGCGGGGCATTGGATACAAGGGACCCAGTACTTC.

The CDR3 DNA is TGCAGCGTTGAAGTTTGGGGGGAGCAGACCTACAATGAGCAGTTCTTC. Protein: CSVEVWGEQTYNEQFF. V is TRBV29-1 and J is TRBJ2-1; D may be TRBD2 (6 bases). Trimming stripped 1 base from V and 2 bases from J, with 15 bases between. Germline CDR1 and CDR2: SQVTM and ANQGSEA. CDR3 length: 16 amino acids.

The rearrangement joins TRBV15 to TRBJ2-7; D perhaps matches TRBD1 (6 bases). Trimming pared 5 bases from V and 0 bases from J, leaving 11 bases between. CDR1 and CDR2 from the germline V gene are LNHNV and YYDKDF (reference sequence). The CDR3 length is 14 residues. The CDR3 loop reads CATSPQDSSYEQYF. In DNA, the CDR3 is TGTGCCACCAGCCCCCAGGACAGCTCCTACGAGCAGTACTTC.

The chain recombines TRBV23-1 with TRBJ2-7, with 7 nucleotides matching TRBD1. TRBV23-1 counts as an open reading frame of uncertain function. V dropped 0 bases and J dropped 2; count of bases not matched to a gene: 4. The CDR3 extends over 15 amino acids. The CDR3: CASSQSRQGAYEQYF. In DNA, the CDR3 is TGCGCCAGCAGTCAATCGCGGCAGGGGGCCTACGAGCAGTACTTC.

The sample holds one count of this clone. The CDR3 nucleotides are TGTGCCAGCAGCGTAGCGGAGGCAGTCCAAGAGACCCAGTACTTC. Translating gives CASSVAEAVQETQYF. The chain couples TRBV9 to TRBJ2-5, with a weak D call TRBD2 (5 bases). This CDR3 has 15 residues. The V gene lost 0 bases and the J gene lost 1 base, with 10 bases spanning the gap. Germline V gives CDR1 SGDLS, CDR2 YYNGEE.

The chain joins TRBV19 to TRBJ1-1; weak D call: TRBD1 (6 bases). The V gene lost 7 bases and the J gene lost 5 bases, with 11 bases spanning the gap. CDR3 length: 12 residues. Looked up from germline, CDR1 is LNHDA and CDR2 is SQIVND (reference sequence). The CDR3 loop is CASTRGGTEAFF. The CDR3 region has the DNA TGTGCCAGTACGAGGGGGGGAACTGAAGCTTTCTTT.

The chain uses TRBV11-1 and TRBJ2-1; D uncertain. The CDR3 contains 14 residues. Germline V lookup: CDR1 SGHAT, CDR2 FQDESV (reference sequence). The V end lost 3 bases, the J end lost 4 bases, and 10 bases lay between the germline ends. The CDR3 loop is CASSFAGIYNEQFF. The CDR3 DNA is TGTGCCAGCAGCTTTGCAGGAATTTACAATGAGCAGTTCTTC. The whole variable domain, remainder taken from reference TRBV11-1 and TRBJ2-1, is EAEVAQSPRYKITEKSQAVAFWCDPISGHATLYWYRQILGQGPELLVQFQDESVVDDSQLPKDRFSAERLKGVDSTLKIQPAELGDSAMYLCASSFAGIYNEQFFGPGTRLTVL.

V gene TRBV7-6 combines with J gene TRBJ2-1; D perhaps matches TRBD1 (6 bases). CDR3 size: 18 residues. Trimming stripped 5 bases from V and 2 bases from J, with 22 bases between. Per the germline V gene, CDR1 is SGHVS and CDR2 is FNYEAQ. CDR3: CASSAQRRGYAPYNEQFF. Written as DNA, the CDR3 is TGTGCCAGCAGCGCCCAGCGTAGGGGGTATGCCCCCTACAATGAGCAGTTCTTC.

This clone was recorded once. The chain joins TRBV28 to TRBJ2-7; D remains ambiguous. Trimming stripped 3 bases from V and 4 bases from J, with 10 bases between. The CDR3 spans 13 residues. The germline V gene has CDR1 MDHEN and CDR2 SYDVKM. The CDR3 nucleotides are TGTGCCAGCAGTTTGGGTTTGGGTTACGAGCAGTACTTC. This encodes CASSLGLGYEQYF.